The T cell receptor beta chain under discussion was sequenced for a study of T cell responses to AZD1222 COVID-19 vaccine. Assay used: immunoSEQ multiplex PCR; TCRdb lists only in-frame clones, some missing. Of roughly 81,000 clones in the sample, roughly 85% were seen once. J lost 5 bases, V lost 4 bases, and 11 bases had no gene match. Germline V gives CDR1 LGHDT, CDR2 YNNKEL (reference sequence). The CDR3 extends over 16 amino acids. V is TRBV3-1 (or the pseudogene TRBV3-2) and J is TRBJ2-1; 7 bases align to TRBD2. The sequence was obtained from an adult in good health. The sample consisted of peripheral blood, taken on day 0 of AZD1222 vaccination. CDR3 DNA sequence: TGTGCCAGCAGCCGAGAGGGGAGGGCCGATGACAATGAGCAGTTCTTC. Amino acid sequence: CASSREGRADDNEQFF.